Listed here is a single TCR beta chain. What it binds is unknown. Survey-level resolution applied to immunoSEQ assay v3.0. Libraries were prepared by immunoSEQ multiplex PCR; TCRdb keeps only in-frame clonotypes and omits some of them. The sample records roughly 29,000 clones, nearly 95% being singletons. The CDR3 spans 16 residues. Trimming at V came to 5 bases and at J to 5 bases, leaving 11 bases not matched to a gene. Germline assignment: CDR1 PRHDT and CDR2 FYEKMQ (reference sequence). The data stem from a study of long-term antiretroviral therapy in people with HIV. Notes on the study in general: ART-treated samples gained diversity yet remained below transplant donor controls.

V and J are TRBV13 and TRBJ2-7; 11 positions match TRBD2. The TCR was taken from a man aged 25-40 years with HIV. The source material was unsorted PBMCs, sampled roughly 6.2 years after starting antiretroviral therapy. The CDR3, as DNA: TGTGCCAGCAGCGGAGGGACTAGCGGAGGGGGTCACGAGCAGTACTTC. Protein sequence: CASSGGTSGGGHEQYF.